This TCR beta chain was sequenced during a study of glioma-infiltrating T cells after dendritic cell vaccination. Study-level information: Dendritic cell vaccine was injected intradermally three times, biweekly.

The PCR used 60 V beta and 13 J beta primers. Only in-frame clones appear in the TCRdb table, and some are missing; sequencing was by immunoSEQ multiplex PCR. Among tens of thousands of clones, around 80% were seen once, and the ten largest hold around 2.3%. The germline CDR1 and CDR2 sequences are LNHDA and SQIVND (reference sequence). Trimming took 6 bases from V and 2 from J; bases not matched to a gene: 3. This CDR3 contains 15 residues. Selection required adequate fresh-frozen tumor tissue plus more than two years' survival data. General study points: The cohort had few patients with full blood and tumor sets.

A remark on this clone: Its antigen is unknown.

The material sequenced was blood, taken before dendritic cell vaccination. The clonotype originates from a human donor with glioblastoma. The V gene is TRBV19, the J gene TRBJ2-6, with 8 bases matching TRBD2. CDR3 region: CASSTGGAGANVLTF. The CDR3 DNA follows: TGTGCCAGTAGCACCGGGGGGGCTGGGGCCAACGTCCTGACTTTC. Using reference TRBV19 and TRBJ2-6 for the parts outside the CDR3, the full variable domain is DGGITQSPKYLFRKEGQNVTLSCEQNLNHDAMYWYRQDPGQGLRLIYYSQIVNDFQKGDIAEGYSVSREKKESFPLTVTSAQKNPTAFYLCASSTGGAGANVLTFGAGSRLTVL.